This T cell receptor beta chain is drawn from a study of blood T cell repertoires in COVID-19. TCRdb's copy holds only in-frame clones and misses some; the assay was immunoSEQ multiplex PCR. In the table there are under 100,000 clones, about 90% of which are singletons. Sequenced sample: peripheral blood. The receptor was derived from a man aged 50 or older with active COVID-19.

The CDR3 reads CASSFDSLSYEQYF. The CDR3 DNA follows: TGCGCCAGCAGCTTTGACTCCCTCTCCTACGAGCAGTACTTC. The chain joins TRBV5-1 to TRBJ2-7; no definite D call. This CDR3 has 14 residues. Trimming took off 2 bases at V and 0 bases at J, with 9 bases between the two ends. Germline CDR1 is SGHRS and CDR2 is YFSETQ.